The 11 T cell receptor beta chains in this list originate from one sample, sequenced in a study of blood T cell repertoires in COVID-19. TCRdb's copy holds only in-frame clones and misses some; the assay was immunoSEQ multiplex PCR. Altogether 130,000 to 150,000 clones are present, approximately 83% being singletons, with the ten largest covering 3%. Source material: peripheral blood. The source is a woman older than 75 with acute or convalescent COVID-19.

The chain is built from TRBV7-9 and TRBJ1-2; 11 bases align to TRBD1. The CDR3 totals 12 residues. The germline CDR1 and CDR2 sequences are SEHNR and FQNEAQ (reference sequence). V trimming: 6 bases; J trimming: 13 bases; junction bases outside the gene matches: 7. The CDR3 sequence: CASSQGQGAGTF. CDR3 coding DNA: TGTGCCAGCAGTCAAGGACAGGGGGCAGGCACCTTC.

This clone has just one count. The chain couples TRBV30 to TRBJ1-5; D gene uncertain. The CDR3 contains 13 residues. V was pared by 0 bases and J by 6 bases, with 9 bases between. The germline gives CDR1 GTSNPN, CDR2 SVGIG (reference sequence). CDR3 bases: TGTGCCTGGAGTGTACACCTCAGTCAGCCCCAGCATTTT. The encoded protein is CAWSVHLSQPQHF. The whole variable domain, filled in from reference TRBV30 and TRBJ1-5, reads SQTIHQWPATLVQPVGSPLSLECTVEGTSNPNLYWYRQAAGRGLQLLFYSVGIGQISSEVPQNLSASRPQDRQFILSSKKLLLSDSGFYLCAWSVHLSQPQHFGDGTRLSIL.

This clone was observed a handful of times. The gene calls are TRBV19 and TRBJ1-5; 7 bases align to TRBD1. Germline CDR1 is LNHDA and CDR2 is SQIVND (reference sequence). This CDR3 is 14 amino acids long. Germline trimming cut 2 bases from V and 6 bases from J; bases unmatched to any gene: 4. CDR3 coding DNA: TGTGCCAGTAGTATAACAGGGGACGGTCAGCCCCAGCATTTT. Translated, it gives CASSITGDGQPQHF.

The gene calls are TRBV19 and TRBJ1-1; 7 bases are a match to TRBD1. V shed 8 bases and J 0 bases; nucleotides not matched to a gene: 6. This CDR3 is built from 14 residues. The germline gives CDR1 LNHDA, CDR2 SQIVND (reference sequence). CDR3 sequence (DNA): TGTGCCAGTGTTAGCACAGGGGTGAACACTGAAGCTTTCTTT. Translating it yields CASVSTGVNTEAFF. Using reference TRBV19 and TRBJ1-1 for the parts outside the CDR3, the full variable domain is DGGITQSPKYLFRKEGQNVTLSCEQNLNHDAMYWYRQDPGQGLRLIYYSQIVNDFQKGDIAEGYSVSREKKESFPLTVTSAQKNPTAFYLCASVSTGVNTEAFFGQGTRLTVV.

The V call is TRBV5-4, the J call TRBJ1-2, with D maybe TRBD1 (5 bases). The CDR3 totals 11 residues. Trimming left V 1 base short and J 8 bases short, with 6 bases between. Germline-derived CDR1 and CDR2 are SGHNT and YYREEE (reference sequence). DNA for the CDR3: TGTGCCAGCAGCTTGACAGGCGGCTACACCTTC. This encodes CASSLTGGYTF.

The rearrangement links TRBV19 to TRBJ2-7; D is ambiguous. The V and J ends lost 3 bases and 3 bases respectively, with 9 bases between them. Germline-derived CDR1 and CDR2 are LNHDA and SQIVND (reference sequence). The CDR3 length is 13 residues. The CDR3 bases are TGTGCCAGTAGTATTCCAAGCCACTACGAGCAGTACTTC. This sequence encodes CASSIPSHYEQYF.

The chain has TRBV7-2 and TRBJ1-6; D call uncertain. Germline V gene lookup returns CDR1 SGHTA and CDR2 FQGNSA. V lost 0 bases, J lost 15 bases, and 15 bases lay in between. The CDR3 has 14 amino acids. CDR3 bases: TGTGCCAGCAGCTTAGCGGGCGTATCGGGGTTCCTCCACTTT. Protein product: CASSLAGVSGFLHF.

V and J are TRBV1 and TRBJ1-2; the table's D call TRBD1 went unverified against the DNA. TRBV1 is labeled a pseudogene. The CDR3 has 14 residues. The CDR3: CTSSQENQGNGYTF. The CDR3 DNA is TGCACCAGCAGCCAAGAGAATCAGGGGAATGGCTACACCTTC.

The V call is TRBV25-1, the J call TRBJ2-3; TRBD2 agrees at 7 bases. This CDR3 region has 11 residues. Germline V CDR1 and CDR2: MGHDK, SYGVNS. Trimming cost V 11 bases and J 5 bases; bases outside gene matches: 4. The CDR3 region has the DNA TGTGCCGCGGGGGTTTTAGATACGCAGTATTTT. Its protein product is CAAGVLDTQYF.

The chain employs TRBV4-2 and TRBJ1-2; 8 bases line up with TRBD1. The CDR3 is made up of 16 amino acids. V was pared by 1 base and J by 2 bases, with 6 bases of the junction left unmatched. Germline CDR1 LGHNA, CDR2 YNFKEQ. The CDR3 spells CASSQVPGGLNYGYTF. The CDR3 nucleotides are TGTGCCAGCAGCCAAGTGCCAGGGGGCTTGAACTATGGCTACACCTTC.

The V call is TRBV6-1, the J call TRBJ1-3; 10 bases line up with TRBD1. Germline loops: CDR1 MNHNS, CDR2 SASEGT. CDR3 length: 19 residues. Losses at the gene ends were 1 base for V and 4 bases for J; bases not matched to a gene: 13. CDR3: CASSEVNLPGQGRGNTIYF. The DNA for the CDR3 is TGTGCCAGCAGTGAAGTCAACCTCCCGGGACAGGGGAGAGGAAACACCATATATTTT.